This record looks at one TCR beta chain sequence and its context. Its specificity is not known. Trimming removed 7 bases from V and 8 bases from J, with 17 bases in between. The CDR3 is 13 amino acids. Germline V gene lookup returns CDR1 MNHNS and CDR2 SASEGT. TCR beta CDR3 regions were amplified from RNA transcripts. The primer set for the first-round RT-PCR of the TCR CDR3 was HTBI. TCRdb independently ran MiXCR on the multiplex PCR reads; one entry per CDR3 protein. This sample has fewer than 750,000 distinct CDR3 sequences; roughly 15% occur once, and the top ten carry around 4.1%. The data are from a study of T cells in Graves' hyperthyroidism and ophthalmopathy. About the study: The authors collected peripheral blood at initial diagnosis, before any treatment. Overall study findings and caveats: Most expanded thyroid clonotypes above 0.001 recurred in blood. A model using 13 V-J features told ophthalmopathy apart from stable hyperthyroidism.

The TCR sequence derives from a middle-aged woman with Graves' ophthalmopathy. Material: blood. The genes are TRBV6-1 and TRBJ1-1; no clear D gene. Here the CDR3 DNA reads TGTGCCAGCATCCAGTCCCTGATCGGGGAAGCTTTCTTT. Encoded protein: CASIQSLIGEAFF.